This T cell receptor (beta chain) was identified in a study of low-dose radiotherapy and immunotherapy resistance in tumors. The time point here: before trial treatment. TRAV- and TRBV-specific primers primed first-strand cDNA, covering alpha and beta chains. Over approximately 20 PCR cycles, TCRs were amplified from a constant-region primer and V-primer adapter. One entry per CDR3 protein results from TCRdb running MiXCR on the reads. The table shows tens of thousands of distinct CDR3 sequences, with 18% occurring only once. V trimming: 2 bases; J trimming: 7 bases; junction bases outside the gene matches: 8. Per the germline V gene, CDR1 is MNHNS and CDR2 is SASEGT. The CDR3 totals 15 residues. This clonotype was seen at least ten times.

V is TRBV6-1 and J is TRBJ1-2; 9 nucleotides align to TRBD1. The sample in question was PBMCs, obtained before treatment. The TCR originated in a male donor with prostate cancer. The CDR3 bases are TGTGCCAGCAGTGAACGAAGGGGACAGGGCTCTGGCTACACCTTC. It translates to CASSERRGQGSGYTF.